The 6 T cell receptor beta chains below were found in one sample sequenced in a study of cytotoxic CD8 clonotypes in ibrutinib-treated CLL. Sequencing was performed with immunoSEQ multiplex PCR; in TCRdb, only in-frame clones are kept and a portion is missing. The sample has 60,000 to 95,000 clones, roughly 80% seen once; the top ten hold roughly 35%. This material consisted of PBMCs, taken after 24 months of ibrutinib treatment. These receptors were taken from a human donor with chronic lymphocytic leukemia.

This chain connects TRBV10-3 to TRBJ2-2; D may match TRBD1 or TRBD2 (5 bases each). V was trimmed by 5 bases and J by 6 bases, leaving 19 bases between them. The CDR3 consists of 16 residues. Germline V gene data show CDR1 as ENHRY and CDR2 as SYGVKD. The CDR3 nucleotides are TGTGCCATCAGTAAGGACCGTTTGGGGGACCCCGGGGAGCTGTTTTTT. It codes for CAISKDRLGDPGELFF.

V usage is TRBV4-2 and J usage is TRBJ2-3; 9 bases align to TRBD2. Germline loops: CDR1 LGHNA, CDR2 YNFKEQ. V dropped 0 bases and J dropped 9; count of bases not matched to a gene: 1. This CDR3 contains 13 residues. This chain's CDR3 is CASSQDLAGTQYF. CDR3 sequence (DNA): TGTGCCAGCAGCCAAGACCTAGCGGGAACGCAGTATTTT.

The gene calls are TRBV28 and TRBJ2-7; D is perhaps TRBD1 or TRBD2 (5 bases each). This CDR3 has 12 residues. CDR1 is MDHEN and CDR2 is SYDVKM in the germline V gene. V lost 5 bases and J 11 bases, leaving 16 bases between the germline ends. The CDR3 DNA reads as TGTGCCAGCAGTAACCCGACAGACGGGGAGTACTTC. It is translated as CASSNPTDGEYF.

This clone is a singleton in its sample. This chain joins TRBV5-4 and TRBJ1-1; the D gene is possibly TRBD1 (6 bases). Trimming pared 4 bases from V and 1 base from J, leaving 8 bases between. Germline CDR1 is SGHNT and CDR2 is YYREEE (reference sequence). This CDR3 spans 13 amino acids. CDR3 DNA sequence: TGTGCCAGCAGCGTGGACAGGAACACTGAAGCTTTCTTT. It specifies CASSVDRNTEAFF.

The chain is built from TRBV6-1 and TRBJ1-1, with a possible D match to TRBD1 (6 bases). Germline CDR1 is MNHNS and CDR2 is SASEGT. V was trimmed by 4 bases and J by 2 bases, leaving 8 bases between them. The CDR3 covers 13 residues. Here the CDR3 DNA reads TGTGCCAGCAGTGCGACAGGTAACACTGAAGCTTTCTTT. Translation gives CASSATGNTEAFF.

The chain has TRBV30 and TRBJ2-2; D is possibly TRBD1 or TRBD2 (5 bases each). Germline values: CDR1 GTSNPN, CDR2 SVGIG (reference sequence). This CDR3 contains 14 residues. The germline V and J ends were trimmed by 1 base and 5 bases, with 11 bases remaining between them. The CDR3 here is CAWSAGQPTGELFF. Written as DNA, the CDR3 is TGTGCCTGGAGTGCGGGGCAGCCTACCGGGGAGCTGTTTTTT.